The subject of this entry is one T cell receptor beta chain. Profiling relied on immunoSEQ multiplex PCR, and the TCRdb table lists in-frame clones only, not all of them. The table has about 46,000 clones, roughly nine tenths seen once. Trimming took off 4 bases at V and 7 bases at J, with 11 bases between the two ends. Per the germline V gene, CDR1 is SGHVS and CDR2 is FNYEAQ. This CDR3 contains 14 residues. This sample was taken from a study of blood T cell repertoires in COVID-19. The overall study: The analysed material was cDNA or gDNA that came from T cells, B-cell-depleted T cells, or PBMCs.

The sequence came from a woman in her fifties or sixties who had recovered from COVID-19. The source material was PBMCs or T cells enriched from blood (not recorded which). The V gene is TRBV7-6, the J gene TRBJ1-6; TRBD1 might be the D (5 bases). The CDR3 DNA reads TGTGCCAGCAGCTCACAGGTTTCCAATTCACCCCTCCACTTT. Residues: CASSSQVSNSPLHF.